Following are 4 T cell receptor beta chains from one sample sequenced in a study of blood T cell repertoires in COVID-19. Profiled with immunoSEQ multiplex PCR; TCRdb holds only in-frame clones, not every one. The table lists fewer than 250,000 clones, around 83% of them singletons. What was sequenced was peripheral blood. These receptors came from a man in his forties or fifties with active or convalescent COVID-19.

This clone showed up just a few times. Here the CDR3 reads CASRTDRVNYGYTF. The CDR3 nucleotides are TGTGCCAGCAGGACGGACAGGGTGAACTATGGCTACACCTTC. The rearrangement links TRBV6-5 to TRBJ1-2; TRBD1 aligns across 8 bases. Germline CDR1 MNHEY, CDR2 SVGAGI. The CDR3 extends over 14 amino acids. The junction had 5 bases not matched to a gene; V was cut back by 6 bases and J by 2 bases.

V usage is TRBV28 and J usage is TRBJ2-7; 10 positions agree with TRBD1. J gave up 3 bases and V 4 bases, and 6 bases lay outside the gene matches. The V gene's germline CDR1 is MDHEN and CDR2 SYDVKM. The CDR3 extends over 15 amino acids. CDR3: CASSSDRGLFYEQYF. The CDR3 nucleotides read TGTGCCAGCAGTTCCGACAGGGGGCTTTTCTACGAGCAGTACTTC.

This rearrangement joins TRBV5-4 to TRBJ1-1, with TRBD1 matching over 7 bases. The junction had 6 bases not matched to a gene; V was cut back by 1 base and J by 6 bases. The CDR3 length is 14 residues. Germline CDR1 SGHNT, CDR2 YYREEE (reference sequence). The CDR3 region has the DNA TGTGCCAGCAGCTTGAGGAGAGGGGGCCCTGAAGCTTTCTTT. It encodes CASSLRRGGPEAFF.

V and J are TRBV19 and TRBJ2-7, with 11 bases identical to TRBD1. V lost 7 bases to trimming and J lost 2 bases; unmatched junction nucleotides: 13. The CDR3 spans 17 residues. Per the germline V gene, CDR1 is LNHDA and CDR2 is SQIVND (reference sequence). CDR3 bases: TGTGCCAGTACCTCTCGCGCCGGGACAGGGGGGACCTACGAGCAGTACTTC. This encodes CASTSRAGTGGTYEQYF.